These 6 T cell receptor beta chains came from one sample sequenced in a study of blood T cell repertoires in COVID-19. Some clones are missing from TCRdb's copy, which holds only in-frame ones; the method was immunoSEQ multiplex PCR. The table records roughly 200,000 clones, approximately 90% of them present only once. Specimen: peripheral blood. The source is a man between 60 and 75 years old who had recovered from COVID-19.

This chain links TRBV7-3 with TRBJ1-4; a possible D gene is TRBD1 (5 bases). V was pared by 4 bases and J by 11 bases, with 14 bases between. From germline, CDR1 is SGHTA and CDR2 FQGTGA. The CDR3 runs to 13 residues. CDR3 sequence reads: CASSSFPGGKLFF. CDR3 coding DNA: TGTGCCAGCAGCTCATTCCCCGGGGGGAAACTGTTTTTT.

The chain combines TRBV28 with TRBJ1-5; D remains unclear. Germline V gene lookup returns CDR1 MDHEN and CDR2 SYDVKM. The V gene lost 8 bases and the J gene lost 6 bases, with 14 bases spanning the gap. The CDR3 has 13 residues. CDR3 in amino acids: CASLPRLSQPQHF. The CDR3, as DNA: TGTGCCAGCCTACCTAGATTGAGTCAGCCCCAGCATTTT.

V usage is TRBV5-1 and J usage is TRBJ2-5; maybe TRBD2 (6 bases). V was trimmed by 0 bases and J by 5 bases, leaving 17 bases between them. The CDR3 extends over 16 amino acids. Germline CDR1 SGHRS, CDR2 YFSETQ. The CDR3 DNA follows: TGCGCCAGCAGCTTGGCCTCTGGAGGGAGTCAGGAGACCCAGTACTTC. Translated: CASSLASGGSQETQYF.

The chain uses TRBV13 and TRBJ1-1, with D tentatively TRBD1 (5 bases). Germline-derived CDR1 and CDR2 are PRHDT and FYEKMQ (reference sequence). The CDR3 runs 14 residues. Trimming stripped 6 bases from V and 5 bases from J, with 16 bases between. The CDR3 nucleotides are TGTGCCAGCAGTTTCGGACACCAAGGGACTGAAGCTTTCTTT. Its translation: CASSFGHQGTEAFF.

The V and J genes are TRBV24-1 and TRBJ2-3; TRBD1 matches 8 bases. The CDR3 totals 14 residues. V was pared by 11 bases and J by 3 bases, with 9 bases of the junction left unmatched. Germline V gives CDR1 KGHDR, CDR2 SFDVKD. CDR3 coding DNA: TGTGCCATCTTCAGGGGGCATACGACAGATACGCAGTATTTT. Its translation: CAIFRGHTTDTQYF.

V is TRBV10-3 and J is TRBJ2-7; no firm D call. This CDR3 region has 13 residues. With 5 bases removed from V and 4 bases from J, the gap between germline ends came to 12 bases. Looked up from germline, CDR1 is ENHRY and CDR2 is SYGVKD. The CDR3 here is CAISPGWPYEQYF. The CDR3 DNA reads as TGTGCCATCAGTCCCGGGTGGCCTTACGAGCAGTACTTC.